Below are 11 T cell receptor beta chains sequenced from a single sample in a study of CD8+CD57+ T cells in acquired aplastic anemia. Investigators profiled TCR beta VDJ and CDR3 from genomic DNA template. TCRdb processed the reads anew with MiXCR; each CDR3 protein has one entry. Of 350,000 to 450,000 distinct CDR3 sequences in the sample, roughly 68% are singletons; the top ten hold approximately 4%. The specimen was sorted CD4+, CD8+, or CD8+CD57+ T cells (not recorded which) from PBMCs. These receptors all stem from a human donor in good health, serving as a control.

The chain couples TRBV7-2 to TRBJ2-7; D might be TRBD1 or TRBD2, each matching 5 bases. The CDR3 runs 16 residues. Trimming cost V 5 bases and J 5 bases, with 22 bases left between them. Germline CDR1 reads SGHTA; CDR2 reads FQGNSA. CDR3 protein: CASSLAGPGTDNEQYF. CDR3 nucleotide sequence: TGTGCCAGCAGCCTCGCAGGGCCGGGAACAGATAACGAGCAGTACTTC.

This clonotype appeared once. Germline and junction disagree at one end, which may indicate a read error. This chain uses TRBV14 with TRBJ2-7, with 8 bases lining up with TRBD1. The CDR3 is 14 amino acids. Per the germline V gene, CDR1 is SGHDN and CDR2 is FVKESK. Here the CDR3 reads CASSSQGGKGISHF. The CDR3 DNA is TGTGCCAGCAGTTCACAGGGGGGAAAGGGAATCTCTCACTTC.

The chain combines TRBV7-9 with TRBJ1-4, with D unresolved. V lost 3 bases to trimming and J lost 8 bases, with 7 bases between them. The germline V gene encodes CDR1 SEHNR and CDR2 FQNEAQ (reference sequence). The CDR3 totals 12 residues. The CDR3 loop is CASSFPGEKLFF. The CDR3 bases are TGTGCCAGCAGCTTCCCTGGCGAAAAACTGTTTTTT.

J is TRBJ2-7 and V is TRBV7-2, with D possibly matching TRBD2 (6 bases). Germline assignment: CDR1 SGHTA and CDR2 FQGNSA. There are 13 residues in the CDR3. V dropped 5 bases and J dropped 4 bases, with 12 bases sitting between them. This CDR3 is CASSAGLQYEQYF. The DNA for the CDR3 is TGTGCCAGCAGCGCGGGACTTCAATACGAGCAGTACTTC.

A word on this clonotype: One end of the junction fails to match germline, which may point to a read error. This sequence joins TRBV2 and TRBJ2-1, with 8 nucleotides matching TRBD2. This CDR3 is built from 17 residues. Per the germline V gene, CDR1 is SNHLY and CDR2 is FYNNEI. The CDR3 loop is CASSQALAAGGPEEQLF. The CDR3 DNA follows: TGCGCCAGCAGCCAAGCTCTAGCGGCGGGAGGTCCGGAAGAGCAGCTCTTC.

V and J are TRBV15 and TRBJ1-1; D may be TRBD1 (6 bases). Germline V lookup: CDR1 LNHNV, CDR2 YYDKDF (reference sequence). This CDR3 spans 15 amino acids. The V end lost 5 bases, the J end lost 1 base, and 14 bases lay between the germline ends. The CDR3, as DNA: TGTGCCACCAGCGTAGTACTACAGGGGAACACTGAAGCTTTCTTT. Its protein is CATSVVLQGNTEAFF.

This clonotype was detected once. The V call is TRBV7-8, the J call TRBJ1-2, with unresolved D. Germline V gives CDR1 SGHVS, CDR2 FQNEAQ. V lost 7 bases and J lost 3, with 15 bases in between. The CDR3 has 14 residues. The CDR3 protein is CASKMTEVDYGYTF. CDR3 DNA sequence: TGTGCCAGCAAAATGACGGAAGTGGACTATGGCTACACCTTC. Full variable domain (missing parts from reference TRBV7-8 and TRBJ1-2): GAGVSQSPRYKVAKRGQDVALRCDPISGHVSLFWYQQALGQGPEFLTYFQNEAQLDKSGLPSDRFFAERPEGSVSTLKIQRTQQEDSAVYLCASKMTEVDYGYTFGSGTRLTVV.

This clonotype has just one count. The genes are TRBV5-1 and TRBJ2-7; unclear D gene. V was shortened by 0 bases and J by 6 bases, with 13 bases between the two germline ends. This CDR3 comprises 14 residues. CDR1 SGHRS and CDR2 YFSETQ come from the germline V gene. The CDR3 coding sequence is TGCGCCAGCAGCTTGGGACCTCAAAACACCGAGCAGTACTTC. It encodes CASSLGPQNTEQYF.

V usage is TRBV19 and J usage is TRBJ2-7; D possibly matches TRBD1 or TRBD2 (5 bases each). The length of the CDR3 is 15 residues. CDR1 is LNHDA and CDR2 is SQIVND in the germline V gene (reference sequence). Trimming shortened V by 6 bases and J by 5 bases, and 20 bases separated the two germline ends. This CDR3 reads CASRRWGTWYNEQYF. The CDR3 DNA reads as TGTGCCAGTAGGAGGTGGGGGACCTGGTACAACGAGCAGTACTTC.

The V and J genes are TRBV11-2 and TRBJ1-2; D is possibly TRBD1 (6 bases). V shed 1 base and J shed 6 bases, with 9 bases lying between them. CDR1 is SGHAT and CDR2 is FQNNGV in the germline V gene. CDR3 size: 13 residues. The CDR3 here is CASSLGTAHGYTF. The CDR3 DNA is TGTGCCAGCAGCTTAGGGACAGCGCATGGCTACACCTTC.

A remark on this clonotype: The junction does not match germline at one end; this may be a read error. V is TRBV9 and J is TRBJ1-4; D gene unclear. Germline CDR1 is SGDLS and CDR2 is YYNGEE. The CDR3 covers 13 residues. The CDR3 DNA reads as TGTGCTAGCAGCGTAGCACAGAGTGATTCACTGTTTTTT. It specifies CASSVAQSDSLFF.